This T cell receptor beta chain originates from a study of shared clonotypes between healthy human individuals (dated by TCRdb to 2020 to 2022). About the investigation overall: The cohort included three men and a couple of women between 18 and 49 years of age. To increase sequencing depth and limit assay-specific biases, different laboratories used diverse techniques to prepare libraries and sequence TCR repertoires. Between about 0.9 and 8.9 billion PBMCs per donor were obtained by leukapheresis. For each donor, CD4 naive and CD4 memory were each given three plates, CD8 naive was given two plates, and CD8 memory was given one plate. To estimate repertoire size and how much clonotypes are shared between individuals, the study performed deep sequencing of blood TCR repertoires from a handful of healthy adults.

The donors were healthy, HIV-negative adults with no recently reported acute infections or vaccinations. Only Caucasian adults living in Nashville, Tennessee, USA were represented among the donors. CD4+ T cells were enriched by magnetic negative selection; naive cells were then positively selected on CD45RA, and the negative fraction formed the memory subset. After blood collection by leukapheresis, PBMCs were isolated using Ficoll-Histopaque density gradient centrifugation and then cryopreserved in the vapor phase of liquid nitrogen. Analytical flow cytometry was used to check the purity and quantity of every magnetically sorted T cell population. Each sorted fraction had its genomic DNA isolated and then quantified by UV absorbance on a Nanodrop 2000c. Results and caveats for the whole study, not just this receptor: Compared with non-shared clonotypes, clonotypes shared by all four sorted-subset donors had higher generation probabilities. Rarefaction of sorted-subset datasets indicated incomplete sequencing despite the large sequencing depth. The small number of donors limited the genetic and exposure-history diversity represented. Sampling was restricted to blood, and TCR repertoires in tissue are likely to differ from TCR repertoires in blood. About 4.5% of naive CD4, 3.5% of naive CD8, approximately 2% of memory CD4, and about 0.4% of memory CD8 clonotypes were shared across a few donors. Based on pairwise subsampling, the degree of clonotype sharing among donors was expected to be affected by sequencing depth. Estimated clonotype richness was generally larger for naive than for memory subsets.

Using the deep immunoSEQ assay, TCR CDR3 regions were amplified from genomic DNA by multiplex PCR. Genomic DNA extracted from each cell subset was distributed evenly over all wells of several immunoSEQ 96-well plates, and each plate served as one replicate. Each replicate PCR for sorted subsets received about 200 ng genomic DNA, equal to roughly 30,000 T cell genomes. Purified libraries were quantified with a Qubit 3.0 fluorometer, sized on a Bioanalyzer 2100, and re-quantified with the KAPA Library Quantification kit. A separate single-read 150-cycle Illumina NextSeq 550 flow cell was used to sequence each immunoSEQ 96-well plate. Turning to the authors' computational methods: Because the immunoSEQ output held only junctional sequences and lacked quality scores, the filtering could not match the filtering applied to full-length reads. Sequences were annotated with PyIR, a Python wrapper for IgBLAST v1.9, using IMGT germline references to assign V/J genes and CDR3. Reads with weak V/J assignments (E-value above 1e-6), missing CDR3, stop codons, out-of-frame junctions, or ambiguous translated residues were removed. V3J clonotypes were defined by identical inferred V gene, J gene, and CDR3 amino acid sequence. Percentage overlap between repertoires was computed as shared unique clonotypes divided by the size of the smaller repertoire. Richness of each repertoire was evaluated using RTK rarefaction, the Chao1 estimator, and Recon v2.1 estimates of unobserved clonotypes. Generation probabilities for all TCRbeta clonotypes obtained by the gDNA method from a handful of donors were computed using OLGA. This immuneACCESS table, as held by TCRdb, lists in-frame sequences with V and J called but not all clones. Of the missing ones, under half trace to an unresolved V gene in checked studies; the others have no known cause. From that table come the V and J calls and clone size; the DNA was used to work out D and trimming. This sample has millions of clones in its table, and over 85% of those were observed once. The ten largest clones represent 0.14% of the sample.

From a lookup of the germline V gene, CDR1 and CDR2 are SGHNT and YENEEA. V is reduced by 0 bases and J by 7 bases, leaving a spacing of 10 bases between them. The CDR3 starts with the cysteine, ends with the phenylalanine, and has 13 residues. Of all the DNA, just the CDR3 is kept, 39 bases in frame from base 1. Note on this clone: The antigen this receptor binds is unknown. Nothing much larger sits one base from this clone, and base qualities are not available. Other nucleotide sequences from this sample produce the same CDR3.

The sequence was collected from a man in his late teens or twenties in good health. The chain couples TRBV11-3 to TRBJ2-7; no D gene is confidently identified. Sequencing was carried out using naive CD4+ T cells sorted from blood. The cell subset or site label, as the study defines it: CD45RA+ positively selected. The nucleotides are TGTGCCAGCAGCTTAGATCCAAGTGGAGAGCAGTACTTC. The translation is CASSLDPSGEQYF.